Here is one T cell receptor (beta chain) with its context. Generated by immunoSEQ multiplex PCR, the TCRdb table keeps only in-frame clones and is missing some. This table holds about 280,000 clones, around 87% found once. The sample is drawn from a study of cytomegalovirus exposure and HLA in healthy donors. The CDR3 has 16 residues. V lost 6 bases to trimming and J lost 7 bases, with 22 bases between them. Per the germline V gene, CDR1 is MNHEY and CDR2 is SMNVEV (reference sequence). V usage is TRBV27 and J usage is TRBJ1-5; possible D gene TRBD1, 6 bases. Specimen: PBMCs. This TCR came from a woman between 18 and 29 years old in good health and CMV-seronegative. The CDR3 reads CASRSNRELGLQPQHF. CDR3 bases: TGTGCCAGCAGATCCAACAGGGAGCTTGGGTTACAGCCCCAGCATTTT.